This record looks at one T cell receptor (beta chain) sequence and its context. Random hexamers served to reverse transcribe about 0.5 to 1 ug RNA. TCRdb reanalysed the immunoSEQ multiplex PCR reads using MiXCR and keeps one entry per CDR3 protein. The table shows tens of thousands of distinct CDR3 sequences, with around 96% occurring only once. After removal of 0 bases from V and 7 bases from J, the junction contained 6 bases not matched to a gene. Germline V gives CDR1 SGHRS, CDR2 YFSETQ. This CDR3 is 16 amino acids long. These data come from a study of CD8 T cells in Susac syndrome. This receptor was taken from a human donor with multiple sclerosis. The specimen was CD8+ T cells from PBMCs. The chain is built from TRBV5-1 and TRBJ2-1, with 11 bases fitting TRBD2. CDR3 bases: TGCGCCAGCAGCTTGGAGTCTAGCGGGAGGTCGAATGAGCAGTTCTTC. Amino acid sequence: CASSLESSGRSNEQFF. Looking up the rest from reference TRBV5-1 and TRBJ2-1 gives the full variable domain: KAGVTQTPRYLIKTRGQQVTLSCSPISGHRSVSWYQQTPGQGLQFLFEYFSETQRNKGNFPGRFSGRQFSNSRSEMNVSTLELGDSALYLCASSLESSGRSNEQFFGPGTRLTVL.